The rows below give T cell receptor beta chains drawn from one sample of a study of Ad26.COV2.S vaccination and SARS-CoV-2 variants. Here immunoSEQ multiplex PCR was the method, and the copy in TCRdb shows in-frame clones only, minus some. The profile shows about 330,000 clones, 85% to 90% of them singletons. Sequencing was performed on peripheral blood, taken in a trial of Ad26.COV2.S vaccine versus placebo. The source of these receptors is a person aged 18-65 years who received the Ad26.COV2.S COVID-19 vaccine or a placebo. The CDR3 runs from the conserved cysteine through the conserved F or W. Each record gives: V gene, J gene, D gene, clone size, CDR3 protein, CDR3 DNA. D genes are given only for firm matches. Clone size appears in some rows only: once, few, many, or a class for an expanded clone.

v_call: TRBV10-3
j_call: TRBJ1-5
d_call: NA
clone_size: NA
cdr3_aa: CAISESATGVQPQHF
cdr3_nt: TGTGCCATCAGTGAGTCGGCTACCGGGGTACAGCCCCAGCATTTT

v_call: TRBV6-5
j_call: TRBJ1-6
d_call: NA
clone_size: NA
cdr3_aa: CASSLDSSVNSPLHF
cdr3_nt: TGTGCCAGCAGTCTTGACTCGTCCGTTAATTCACCCCTCCACTTT

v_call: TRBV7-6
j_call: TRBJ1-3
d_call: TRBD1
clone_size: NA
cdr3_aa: CASSLGTVSTGNTIYF
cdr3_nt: TGTGCCAGCAGCTTGGGGACAGTCTCTACTGGAAACACCATATATTTT

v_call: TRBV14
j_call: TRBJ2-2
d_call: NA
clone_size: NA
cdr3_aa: CASSQDMRGVYTGELFF
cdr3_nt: TGTGCCAGCAGCCAAGATATGAGGGGAGTTTACACCGGGGAGCTGTTTTTT

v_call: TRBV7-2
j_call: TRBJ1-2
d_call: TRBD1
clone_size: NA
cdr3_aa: CASRRLWTGAYGYTF
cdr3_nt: TGTGCCAGCAGACGCTTATGGACAGGGGCCTATGGCTACACCTTC

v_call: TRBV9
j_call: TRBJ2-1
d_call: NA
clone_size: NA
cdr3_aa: CASSVGNTGLYNEQFF
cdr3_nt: TGTGCCAGCAGCGTAGGTAATACAGGTTTATACAATGAGCAGTTCTTC

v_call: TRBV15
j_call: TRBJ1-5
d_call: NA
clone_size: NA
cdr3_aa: CATSRLDQPQHF
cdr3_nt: TGTGCCACCAGCAGACTAGATCAGCCCCAGCATTTT

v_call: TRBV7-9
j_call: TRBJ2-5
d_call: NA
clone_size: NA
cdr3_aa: CASSLGGQQETQYF
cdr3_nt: TGTGCCAGCAGCTTAGGAGGACAGCAAGAGACCCAGTACTTC

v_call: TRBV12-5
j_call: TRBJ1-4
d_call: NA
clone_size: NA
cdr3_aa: CASGWGGSNEKLFF
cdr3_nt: TGTGCTAGTGGTTGGGGGGGGTCTAATGAAAAACTGTTTTTT

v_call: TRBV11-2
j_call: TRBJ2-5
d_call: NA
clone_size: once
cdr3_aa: CASSLDRQSGTQYF
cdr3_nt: TGTGCCAGCAGCTTAGATCGCCAGTCAGGGACCCAGTACTTC

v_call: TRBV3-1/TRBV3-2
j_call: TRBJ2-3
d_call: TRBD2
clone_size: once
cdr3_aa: CASSQLAGGRDTQYF
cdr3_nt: TGTGCCAGCAGCCAACTAGCGGGCGGACGGGATACGCAGTATTTT

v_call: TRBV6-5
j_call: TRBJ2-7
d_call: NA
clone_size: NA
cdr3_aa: CASSYSKRSPYYEQYF
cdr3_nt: TGTGCCAGCAGTTACTCGAAGAGGTCCCCATACTACGAGCAGTACTTC

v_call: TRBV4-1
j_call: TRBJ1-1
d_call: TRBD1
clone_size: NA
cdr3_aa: CASSPTGVNTEAFF
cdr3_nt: TGCGCCAGCAGCCCGACAGGGGTGAACACTGAAGCTTTCTTT

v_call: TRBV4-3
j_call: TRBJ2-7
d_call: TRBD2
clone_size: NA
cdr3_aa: CASSQLRGRGTSYEQYF
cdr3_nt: TGCGCCAGCAGCCAACTCCGAGGGCGGGGGACCTCCTACGAGCAGTACTTC

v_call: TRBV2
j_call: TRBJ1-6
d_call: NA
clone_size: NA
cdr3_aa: CASSFRRDAPLHF
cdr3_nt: TGTGCCAGCAGTTTTAGACGGGACGCACCCCTCCACTTT

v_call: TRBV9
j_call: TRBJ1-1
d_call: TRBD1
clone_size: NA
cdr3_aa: CASKGEDRETFF
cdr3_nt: TGTGCCAGCAAAGGTGAGGACAGGGAGACTTTCTTT

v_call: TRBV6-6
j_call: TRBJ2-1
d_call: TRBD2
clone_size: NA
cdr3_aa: CASSQARERGPKSEQFF
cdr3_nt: TGTGCCAGCAGTCAGGCCCGAGAGCGGGGACCGAAGAGTGAGCAGTTCTTC

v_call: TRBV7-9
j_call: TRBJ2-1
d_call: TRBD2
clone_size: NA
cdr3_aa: CASSPMTSGAYNEQFF
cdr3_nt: TGTGCCAGCAGCCCCATGACTAGCGGGGCATACAATGAGCAGTTCTTC

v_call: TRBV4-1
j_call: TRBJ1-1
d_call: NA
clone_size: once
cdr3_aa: CASSQDHGNTEAFF
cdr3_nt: TGCGCCAGCAGCCAAGATCACGGGAACACTGAAGCTTTCTTT

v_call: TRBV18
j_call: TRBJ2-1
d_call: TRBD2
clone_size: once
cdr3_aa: CASSHQGLAGGYEQFF
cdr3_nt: TGTGCCAGCTCCCACCAGGGACTAGCGGGAGGGTATGAGCAGTTCTTC

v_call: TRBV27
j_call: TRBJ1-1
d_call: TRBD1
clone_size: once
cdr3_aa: CASRSSRGRDTEAFF
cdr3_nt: TGTGCCAGCAGGTCCTCCAGGGGGCGGGACACTGAAGCTTTCTTT

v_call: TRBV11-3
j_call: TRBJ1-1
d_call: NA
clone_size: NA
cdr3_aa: CASSLRQAMNTEAFF
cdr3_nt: TGTGCCAGCAGTTTAAGACAGGCCATGAACACTGAAGCTTTCTTT

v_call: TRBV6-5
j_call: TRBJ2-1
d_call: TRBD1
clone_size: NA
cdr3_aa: CASSYSGQGAVNEQFF
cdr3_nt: TGTGCCAGCAGTTATTCGGGACAGGGGGCGGTCAATGAGCAGTTCTTC

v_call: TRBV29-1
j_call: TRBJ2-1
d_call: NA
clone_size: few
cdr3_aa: CSATRANNEQFF
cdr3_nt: TGCAGCGCCACAAGGGCAAATAATGAGCAGTTCTTC

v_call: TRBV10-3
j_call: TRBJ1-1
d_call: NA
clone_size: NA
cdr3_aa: CAISEDRLNTEAFF
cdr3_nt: TGTGCCATCAGTGAGGACAGGCTGAACACTGAAGCTTTCTTT

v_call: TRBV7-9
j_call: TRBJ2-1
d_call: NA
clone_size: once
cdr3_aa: CASSTRDFNNEQFF
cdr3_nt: TGTGCCAGCAGCACCCGGGACTTTAACAATGAGCAGTTCTTC

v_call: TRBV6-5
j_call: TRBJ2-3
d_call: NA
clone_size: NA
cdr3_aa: CASSSAGHTDTQYF
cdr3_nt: TGTGCCAGCAGTTCCGCAGGGCACACAGATACGCAGTATTTT

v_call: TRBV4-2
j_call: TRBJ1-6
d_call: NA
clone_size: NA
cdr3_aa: CASSQEFVGHSPLHF
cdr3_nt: TGTGCCAGCAGCCAAGAGTTCGTAGGGCATTCGCCCCTCCACTTT

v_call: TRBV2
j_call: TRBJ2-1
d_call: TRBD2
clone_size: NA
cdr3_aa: CASSFALAGGSNEQFF
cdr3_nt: TGTGCCAGCAGTTTCGCACTAGCGGGAGGGAGCAATGAGCAGTTCTTC

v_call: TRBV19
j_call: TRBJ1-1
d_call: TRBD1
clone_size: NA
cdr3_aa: CASSIQGALNTEAFF
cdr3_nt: TGTGCCAGTAGTATTCAGGGGGCTCTGAACACTGAAGCTTTCTTT

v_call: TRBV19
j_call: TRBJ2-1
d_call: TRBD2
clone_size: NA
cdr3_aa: CASSKTSYEQFF
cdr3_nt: TGTGCCAGTAGTAAGACTAGCTATGAGCAGTTCTTC

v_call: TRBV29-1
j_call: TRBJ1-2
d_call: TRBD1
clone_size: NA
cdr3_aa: CSVARDRGYGYTF
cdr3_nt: TGCAGCGTCGCCAGGGACAGGGGCTATGGCTACACCTTC

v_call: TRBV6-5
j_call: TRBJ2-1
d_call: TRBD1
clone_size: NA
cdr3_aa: CASSYSTRGGANEQFF
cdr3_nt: TGTGCCAGCAGTTACTCGACTCGAGGGGGCGCAAATGAGCAGTTCTTC

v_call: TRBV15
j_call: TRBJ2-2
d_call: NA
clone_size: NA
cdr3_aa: CATSRDWGQLTGELFF
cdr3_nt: TGTGCCACCAGCAGAGATTGGGGACAACTGACCGGGGAGCTGTTTTTT

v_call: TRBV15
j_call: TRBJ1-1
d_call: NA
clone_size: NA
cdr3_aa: CATSRGGSTGAEAFF
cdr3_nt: TGTGCCACCAGCAGAGGGGGTTCTACCGGGGCTGAAGCTTTCTTT

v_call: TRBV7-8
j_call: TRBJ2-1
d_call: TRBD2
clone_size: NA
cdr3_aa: CASSGGLAGNEQFF
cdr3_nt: TGTGCCAGCAGCGGGGGACTAGCGGGTAATGAGCAGTTCTTC

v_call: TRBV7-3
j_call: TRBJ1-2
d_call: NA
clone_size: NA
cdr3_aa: CASSSGTGNYGYTF
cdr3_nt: TGTGCCAGCAGCTCAGGGACGGGAAACTATGGCTACACCTTC

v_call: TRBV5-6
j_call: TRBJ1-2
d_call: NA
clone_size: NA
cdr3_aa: CASSFLGGSDGYTF
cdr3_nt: TGTGCCAGCAGCTTCCTAGGAGGGAGTGATGGCTACACCTTC

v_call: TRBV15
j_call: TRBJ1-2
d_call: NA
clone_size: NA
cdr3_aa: CATSGAETLGVYGYTF
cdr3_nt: TGTGCCACCAGCGGGGCCGAGACTCTCGGGGTCTATGGCTACACCTTC

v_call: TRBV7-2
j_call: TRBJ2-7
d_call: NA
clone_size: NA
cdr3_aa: CASTSPTSYEQYF
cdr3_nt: TGTGCCAGCACCTCCCCAACTTCCTACGAGCAGTACTTC

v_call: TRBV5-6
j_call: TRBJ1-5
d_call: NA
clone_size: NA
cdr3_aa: CASSETGDHQPQHF
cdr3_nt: TGTGCCAGCAGCGAAACAGGAGATCATCAGCCCCAGCATTTT

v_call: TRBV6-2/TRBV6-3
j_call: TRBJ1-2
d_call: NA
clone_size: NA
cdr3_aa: CASSPPSSLGYGYTF
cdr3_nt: TGTGCCAGCAGCCCTCCATCCAGTTTGGGATATGGCTACACCTTC

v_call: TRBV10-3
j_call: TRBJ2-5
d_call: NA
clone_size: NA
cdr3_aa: CAISPVQGHVETQYF
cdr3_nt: TGTGCCATCAGCCCGGTCCAGGGGCACGTCGAGACCCAGTACTTC

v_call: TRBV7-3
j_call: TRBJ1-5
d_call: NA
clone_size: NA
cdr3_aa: CASSYPRRNFNQPQHF
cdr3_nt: TGTGCCAGCAGTTACCCCCGGAGAAACTTCAATCAGCCCCAGCATTTT

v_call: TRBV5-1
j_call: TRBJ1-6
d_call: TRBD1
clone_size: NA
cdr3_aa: CASSLTGRNSPLHF
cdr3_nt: TGCGCCAGCAGTTTGACAGGGAGAAACTCACCCCTCCACTTT

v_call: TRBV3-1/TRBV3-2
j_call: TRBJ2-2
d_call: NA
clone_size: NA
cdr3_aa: CASEGSGELFF
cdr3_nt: TGTGCCAGCGAGGGAAGCGGGGAGCTGTTTTTT

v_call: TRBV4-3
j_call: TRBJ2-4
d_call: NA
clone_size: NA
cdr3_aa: CASSQDLGVGLAKNIQYF
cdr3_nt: TGCGCCAGCAGCCAAGATCTAGGAGTTGGACTAGCCAAAAACATTCAGTACTTC